The present entry profiles one T cell receptor beta chain with its context. This record belongs to a study of cytomegalovirus exposure and HLA in healthy donors. With 60 Vbeta and 13 Jbeta primers, the PCR was carried out. TCRdb keeps only in-frame clones here, not all; method: immunoSEQ multiplex PCR. The profile shows fewer than 250,000 clones, 70% to 85% of them singletons. V lost 3 bases, J lost 2 bases, and 5 bases stayed unmatched. The CDR3 runs to 15 residues. Germline CDR1 and CDR2: LGHNA and YNFKEQ. The TCR was taken from a man in his forties in good health and CMV-seropositive. What was sequenced was PBMCs. This chain uses TRBV4-2 with TRBJ2-7, with 9 bases that match TRBD1. CDR3 nucleotide sequence: TGTGCCAGCAGCCAGCCAAACAGGGGGCCCTACGAGCAGTACTTC. It is translated as CASSQPNRGPYEQYF.